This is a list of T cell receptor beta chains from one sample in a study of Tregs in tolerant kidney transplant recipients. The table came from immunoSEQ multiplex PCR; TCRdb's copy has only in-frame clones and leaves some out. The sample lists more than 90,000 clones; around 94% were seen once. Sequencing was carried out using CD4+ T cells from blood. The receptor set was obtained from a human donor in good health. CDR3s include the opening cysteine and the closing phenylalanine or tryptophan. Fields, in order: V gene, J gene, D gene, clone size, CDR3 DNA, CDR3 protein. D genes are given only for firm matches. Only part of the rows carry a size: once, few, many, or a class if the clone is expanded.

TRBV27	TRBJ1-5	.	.	TGTGCCAGCAGTGCGCAGGGGTATCAGCCCCAGCATTTT	CASSAQGYQPQHF
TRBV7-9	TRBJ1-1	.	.	TGTGCCAGCAGCTACACCGCGGCGGGTGAAGCTTTCTTT	CASSYTAAGEAFF
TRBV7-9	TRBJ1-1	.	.	TGTGCCAGCAGCTTAATGGGCGCACACACTGAAGCTTTCTTT	CASSLMGAHTEAFF
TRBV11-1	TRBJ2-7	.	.	TGTGCCAGCAGCCCTAGCCCGGACTACGAGCAGTACTTC	CASSPSPDYEQYF
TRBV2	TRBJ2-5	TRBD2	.	TGTGCCAGCAGTCAGATAGCGGGAGCCTCAAAAGCCCAGACCCAGTACTTC	CASSQIAGASKAQTQYF
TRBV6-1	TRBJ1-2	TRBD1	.	TGTGCCAGCAGTCGACAGGGGGTCTATGGCTACACCTTC	CASSRQGVYGYTF
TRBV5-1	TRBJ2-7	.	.	TGCGCCAGCAGCTCCGACCTAGGATCCTACGAGCAGTACTTC	CASSSDLGSYEQYF
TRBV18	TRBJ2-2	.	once	TGTGCCAGCTCACCGGCTGTGACAGGTTCCACCGGGGAGCTGTTTTTT	CASSPAVTGSTGELFF
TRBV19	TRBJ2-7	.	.	TGTGCCAGTAGTCGGTATGAGGGGTACTACGAGCAGTACTTC	CASSRYEGYYEQYF
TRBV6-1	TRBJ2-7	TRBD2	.	TGTGCCAGCAGTGGCCGGGGAGGGGAATACTACGAGCAGTACTTC	CASSGRGGEYYEQYF
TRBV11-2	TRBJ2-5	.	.	TGTGCCAGCAGCCTCGGGCGGGACAGAATTAAAGAGACCCAGTACTTC	CASSLGRDRIKETQYF
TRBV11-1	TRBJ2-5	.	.	TGTGCCAGCAGCTTTGGGGGGTTAGAAGAGACCCAGTACTTC	CASSFGGLEETQYF
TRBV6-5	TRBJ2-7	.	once	TGTGCCAGCATAGGGGGAGTAGGGGAGCAGTACTTC	CASIGGVGEQYF
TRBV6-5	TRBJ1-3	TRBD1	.	TGTGCCAGCAGTTACGACAGGGGGCAAGGAAACACCATATATTTT	CASSYDRGQGNTIYF
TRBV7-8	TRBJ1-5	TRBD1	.	TGTGCCAGCAGCCTTCGGACAGGGACACGGCAGCCCCAGCATTTT	CASSLRTGTRQPQHF
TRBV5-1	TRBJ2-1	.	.	TGCGCCAGCAGCTTGGGACAGATCCGCAGGGATGAGCAGTTCTTC	CASSLGQIRRDEQFF
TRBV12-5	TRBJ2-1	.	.	TGTGCTAGTGGGAGGGGGGACCCCTCCTACAATGAGCAGTTCTTC	CASGRGDPSYNEQFF
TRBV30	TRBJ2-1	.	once	TGTGCCTGGAGTGTGGGGTTATACAATGAGCAGTTCTTC	CAWSVGLYNEQFF
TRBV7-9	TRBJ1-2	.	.	TGTGCCAGCAGCCCCCCTGTACGCTACAACTATGGCTACACCTTC	CASSPPVRYNYGYTF
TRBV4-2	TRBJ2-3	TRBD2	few	TGTGCCAGCAGCTGGGGACTAGCGGATACGCAGTATTTT	CASSWGLADTQYF
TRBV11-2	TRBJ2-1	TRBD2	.	TGTGCCAGCAGCTTATATAGCGGGAGTACCGATGAGCAGTTCTTC	CASSLYSGSTDEQFF
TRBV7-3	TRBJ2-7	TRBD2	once	TGTGCCAGCAGCGTTAGCGGGGTCGGCTACGAGCAGTACTTC	CASSVSGVGYEQYF
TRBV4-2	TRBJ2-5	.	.	TGTGCCAGCAGCCCTGGGCAAGGGACCCCCCAAGAGACCCAGTACTTC	CASSPGQGTPQETQYF
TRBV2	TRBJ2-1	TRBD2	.	TGTGCCAGCAGGGTAGCGGGGGGCCGTGAATTAAAGGAGCAGTTCTTC	CASRVAGGRELKEQFF
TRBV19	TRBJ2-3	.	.	TGTGCCAGTAATAATCGAGGAACAGATACGCAGTATTTT	CASNNRGTDTQYF
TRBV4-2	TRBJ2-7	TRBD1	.	TGTGCCAGCAGCCAACCACGGACGGGACAGGGTCACTACGAGCAGTACTTC	CASSQPRTGQGHYEQYF
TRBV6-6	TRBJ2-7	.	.	TGTGCCGCGGGGCACCCGATGCACTACGAGCAGTACTTC	CAAGHPMHYEQYF
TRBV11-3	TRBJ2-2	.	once	TGTGCCAGCAGCTTAGGCAGAGTCGCGAACACCGGGGAGCTGTTTTTT	CASSLGRVANTGELFF